Listed here are 4 T cell receptor beta chains from one sample, sequenced in a study of blood T cell repertoires in COVID-19. Sequencing was performed with immunoSEQ multiplex PCR; in TCRdb, only in-frame clones are kept and a portion is missing. The sample yields roughly 180,000 clones, around 85% seen once. The source material was peripheral blood. Receptor source: a man of 80 years or more with COVID-19, enrolled during active disease.

The chain employs TRBV7-2 and TRBJ2-1; 8 bases match TRBD1. Germline loops: CDR1 SGHTA, CDR2 FQGNSA. V lost 5 bases and J lost 0; bases outside the gene matches: 6. The CDR3 is made up of 16 amino acids. The CDR3 loop is CASSLPGTGSYNEQFF. In DNA form, the CDR3 reads TGTGCCAGCAGCCTACCCGGGACAGGCTCCTACAATGAGCAGTTCTTC.

J is TRBJ2-5 and V is TRBV9, with 14 bases identical to TRBD2. The V and J ends lost 0 bases and 5 bases, in that order; junction bases with no gene match: 3. Looked up from germline, CDR1 is SGDLS and CDR2 is YYNGEE. The CDR3 spans 16 residues. The CDR3 sequence is CASSVETSGGEETQYF. CDR3 nucleotides: TGTGCCAGCAGCGTAGAGACTAGCGGGGGGGAGGAGACCCAGTACTTC. The complete variable domain, with remaining parts taken from reference TRBV9 and TRBJ2-5, reads DSGVTQTPKHLITATGQRVTLRCSPRSGDLSVYWYQQSLDQGLQFLIQYYNGEERAKGNILERFSAQQFPDLHSELNLSSLELGDSALYFCASSVETSGGEETQYFGPGTRLLVL.

The chain combines TRBV19 with TRBJ2-5, with 8 bases that match TRBD1. CDR1 and CDR2 from the germline V gene are LNHDA and SQIVND (reference sequence). With V trimmed by 3 bases and J by 4 bases, 1 base remained unmatched. CDR3 length equals 13 residues. The CDR3 DNA is TGTGCCAGTAGTATTACAGGGGGAGAGACCCAGTACTTC. This sequence encodes CASSITGGETQYF. Looking up the rest from reference TRBV19 and TRBJ2-5 gives the full variable domain: DGGITQSPKYLFRKEGQNVTLSCEQNLNHDAMYWYRQDPGQGLRLIYYSQIVNDFQKGDIAEGYSVSREKKESFPLTVTSAQKNPTAFYLCASSITGGETQYFGPGTRLLVL.

The chain has TRBV4-2 and TRBJ2-7; 8 bases align to TRBD2. Looked up from germline, CDR1 is LGHNA and CDR2 is YNFKEQ. J lost 0 bases, V lost 1 base, and 11 bases had no gene match. The CDR3 length is 18 residues. CDR3 DNA sequence: TGTGCCAGCAGCCAAGTATCCCCGAGGAGCGGGGGCTCCTACGAGCAGTACTTC. Protein: CASSQVSPRSGGSYEQYF.